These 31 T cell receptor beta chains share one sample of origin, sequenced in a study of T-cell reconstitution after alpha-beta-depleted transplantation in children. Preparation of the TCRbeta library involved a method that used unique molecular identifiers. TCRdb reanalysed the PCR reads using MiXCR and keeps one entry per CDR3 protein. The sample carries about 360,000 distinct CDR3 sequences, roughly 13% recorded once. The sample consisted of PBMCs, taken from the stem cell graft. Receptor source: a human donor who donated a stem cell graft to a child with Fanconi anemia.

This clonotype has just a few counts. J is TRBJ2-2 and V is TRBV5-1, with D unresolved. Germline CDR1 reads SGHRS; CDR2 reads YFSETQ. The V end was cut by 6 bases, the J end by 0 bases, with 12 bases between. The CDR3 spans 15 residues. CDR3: CASTLGSANTGELFF. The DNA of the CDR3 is TGCGCCAGCACCCTGGGGTCAGCGAACACCGGGGAGCTGTTTTTT.

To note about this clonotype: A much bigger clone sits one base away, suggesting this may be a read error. The CDR3 loop is CASNLTGEMNTEAFF. In nucleotides, the CDR3 is TGTGCCAGCAACCTTACAGGGGAAATGAACACTGAAGCTTTCTTT. This chain connects TRBV27 to TRBJ1-1; 7 bases line up with TRBD1. In germline, CDR1 is MNHEY, CDR2 SMNVEV (reference sequence). CDR3 size: 15 residues. Trimming took 7 bases from V and 0 from J; bases not matched to a gene: 8.

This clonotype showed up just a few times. The chain's CDR3 is CASSAAGTAGYEQYF. The CDR3 coding sequence is TGTGCCAGCAGCGCTGCCGGGACAGCAGGCTACGAGCAGTACTTC. The chain carries TRBV7-2 and TRBJ2-7; 7 positions agree with TRBD1. This CDR3 has 15 residues. J lost 3 bases, V lost 5 bases, and 10 bases had no gene match. CDR1 and CDR2 from the germline V gene are SGHTA and FQGNSA.

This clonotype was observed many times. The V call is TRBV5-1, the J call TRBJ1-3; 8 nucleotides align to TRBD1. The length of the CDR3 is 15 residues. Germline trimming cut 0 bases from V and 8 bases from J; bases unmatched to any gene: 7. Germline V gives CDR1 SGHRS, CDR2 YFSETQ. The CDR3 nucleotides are TGCGCCAGCAGCTTGGACGGACAGGGAGGGGACACCATATATTTT. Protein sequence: CASSLDGQGGDTIYF.

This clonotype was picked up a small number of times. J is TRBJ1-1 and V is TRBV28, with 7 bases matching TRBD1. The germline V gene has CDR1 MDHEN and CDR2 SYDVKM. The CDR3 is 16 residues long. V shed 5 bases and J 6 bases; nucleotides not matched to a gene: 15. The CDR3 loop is CASSPGSGRGVAEAFF. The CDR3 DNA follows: TGTGCCAGCAGTCCCGGGAGCGGCAGGGGGGTGGCTGAAGCTTTCTTT.

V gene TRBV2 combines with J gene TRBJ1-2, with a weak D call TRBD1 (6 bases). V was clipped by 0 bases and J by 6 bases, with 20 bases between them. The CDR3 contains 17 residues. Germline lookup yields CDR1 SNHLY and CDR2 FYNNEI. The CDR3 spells CASSEALRVGQLNGYTF. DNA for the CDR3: TGTGCCAGCAGTGAAGCGCTTCGGGTCGGACAGTTAAATGGCTACACCTTC.

The CDR3 reads CASSLRGAGSPLHF. In nucleotides, the CDR3 is TGTGCCAGCAGTTTAAGGGGGGCTGGCTCACCCCTCCACTTT. V gene TRBV12-3 or TRBV12-4 combines with J gene TRBJ1-6; maybe TRBD1 (6 bases). Trimming left V 2 bases short and J 10 bases short, with 12 bases between. This CDR3 is built from 14 residues.

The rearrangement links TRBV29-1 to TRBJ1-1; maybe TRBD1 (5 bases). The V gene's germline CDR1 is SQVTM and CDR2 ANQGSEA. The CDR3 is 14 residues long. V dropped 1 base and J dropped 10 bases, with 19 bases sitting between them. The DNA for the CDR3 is TGCAGCGTTGAAGCCCGACGGGGCGGTGGGGGAGCTTTCTTT. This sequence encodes CSVEARRGGGGAFF.

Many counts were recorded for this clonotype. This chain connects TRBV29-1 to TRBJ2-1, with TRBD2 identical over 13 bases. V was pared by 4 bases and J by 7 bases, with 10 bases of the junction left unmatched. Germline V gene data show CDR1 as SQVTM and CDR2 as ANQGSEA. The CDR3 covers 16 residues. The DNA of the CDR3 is TGCAGCGTTGCATGGACTAGCGGGGGCCGGGGGAATGAGCAGTTCTTC. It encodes CSVAWTSGGRGNEQFF.

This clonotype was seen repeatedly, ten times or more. The chain's CDR3 is CASGTGSLGTGELFF. CDR3 DNA: TGTGCCAGCGGGACAGGGTCCTTGGGTACCGGGGAGCTGTTTTTT. The V call is TRBV12-3 or TRBV12-4, the J call TRBJ2-2; 9 bases align to TRBD1. CDR3 size: 15 residues. The V segment lost 8 bases and the J segment 5 bases; nucleotides outside the gene matches: 9.

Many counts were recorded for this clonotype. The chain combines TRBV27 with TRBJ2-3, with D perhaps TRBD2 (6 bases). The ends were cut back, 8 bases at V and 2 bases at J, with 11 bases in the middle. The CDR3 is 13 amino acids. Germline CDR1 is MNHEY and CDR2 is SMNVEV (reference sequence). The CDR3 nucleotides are TGTGCCAGCCGAAGGGAGGCCACAGATACGCAGTATTTT. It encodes CASRREATDTQYF.

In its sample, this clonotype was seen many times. This CDR3 reads CASSRTYNSPLHF. CDR3 DNA: TGTGCCAGCAGCCGAACGTATAATTCACCCCTCCACTTT. J is TRBJ1-6 and V is TRBV4-2, with D hard to call. The V gene's germline CDR1 is LGHNA and CDR2 YNFKEQ. Trimming shortened V by 4 bases and J by 4 bases, and 5 bases separated the two germline ends. The CDR3 totals 13 residues.

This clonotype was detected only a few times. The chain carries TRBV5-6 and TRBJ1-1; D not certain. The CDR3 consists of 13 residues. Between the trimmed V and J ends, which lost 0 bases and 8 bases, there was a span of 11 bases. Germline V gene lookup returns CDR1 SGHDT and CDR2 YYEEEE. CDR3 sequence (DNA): TGTGCCAGCAGCTTGGCCGGACGGTCAGAAGCTTTCTTT. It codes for CASSLAGRSEAFF.

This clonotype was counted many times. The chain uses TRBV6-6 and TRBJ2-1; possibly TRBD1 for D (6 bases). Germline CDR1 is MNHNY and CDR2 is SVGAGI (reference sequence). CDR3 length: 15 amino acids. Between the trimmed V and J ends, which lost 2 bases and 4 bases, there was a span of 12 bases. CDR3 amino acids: CASSYEDSRYNEQFF. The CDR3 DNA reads TGTGCCAGCAGTTACGAGGACAGCCGGTACAATGAGCAGTTCTTC.

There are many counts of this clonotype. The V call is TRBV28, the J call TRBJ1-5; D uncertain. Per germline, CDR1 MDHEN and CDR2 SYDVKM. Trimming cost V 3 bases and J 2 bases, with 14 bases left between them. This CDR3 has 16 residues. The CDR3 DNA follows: TGTGCCAGCAGTTTCCTAGGCCCAGCGGGCAATCAGCCCCAGCATTTT. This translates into CASSFLGPAGNQPQHF.

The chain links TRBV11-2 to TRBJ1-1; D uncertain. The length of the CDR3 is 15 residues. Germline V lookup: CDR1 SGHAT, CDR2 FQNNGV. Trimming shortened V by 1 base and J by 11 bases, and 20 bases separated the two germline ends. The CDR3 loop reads CASSLVLTSEGQAFF. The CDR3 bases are TGTGCCAGCAGCTTAGTATTGACCTCAGAAGGGCAGGCTTTCTTT. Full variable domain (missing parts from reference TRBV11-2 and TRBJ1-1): EAGVAQSPRYKIIEKRQSVAFWCNPISGHATLYWYQQILGQGPKLLIQFQNNGVVDDSQLPKDRFSAERLKGVDSTLKIQPAKLEDSAVYLCASSLVLTSEGQAFFGQGTRLTVV.

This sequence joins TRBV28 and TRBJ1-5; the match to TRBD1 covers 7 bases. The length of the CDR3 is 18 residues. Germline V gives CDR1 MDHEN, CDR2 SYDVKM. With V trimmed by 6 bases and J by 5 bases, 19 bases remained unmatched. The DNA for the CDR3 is TGTGCCAGCAGCTTAGGGTGGTCATACAGGGGAGGCCATCAGCCCCAGCATTTT. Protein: CASSLGWSYRGGHQPQHF.

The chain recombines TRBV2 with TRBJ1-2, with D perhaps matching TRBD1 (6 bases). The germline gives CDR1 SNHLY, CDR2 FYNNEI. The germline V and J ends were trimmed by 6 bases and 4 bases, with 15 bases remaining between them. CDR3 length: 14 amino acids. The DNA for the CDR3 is TGTGCCAGCAGATCAGACCAGGGGACCTATGGCTACACCTTC. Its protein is CASRSDQGTYGYTF.

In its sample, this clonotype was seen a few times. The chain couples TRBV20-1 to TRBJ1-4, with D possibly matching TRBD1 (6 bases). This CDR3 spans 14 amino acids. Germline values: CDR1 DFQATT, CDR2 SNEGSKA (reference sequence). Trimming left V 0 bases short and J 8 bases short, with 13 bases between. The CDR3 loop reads CSAREAGHREKLFF. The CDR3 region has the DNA TGCAGTGCTAGAGAGGCGGGACATAGGGAAAAACTGTTTTTT.

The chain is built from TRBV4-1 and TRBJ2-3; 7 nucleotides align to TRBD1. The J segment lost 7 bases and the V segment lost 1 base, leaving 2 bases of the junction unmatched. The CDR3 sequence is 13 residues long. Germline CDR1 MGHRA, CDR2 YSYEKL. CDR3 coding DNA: TGCGCCAGCAGCCAAGGGGACAGTCATACGCAGTATTTT. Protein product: CASSQGDSHTQYF.

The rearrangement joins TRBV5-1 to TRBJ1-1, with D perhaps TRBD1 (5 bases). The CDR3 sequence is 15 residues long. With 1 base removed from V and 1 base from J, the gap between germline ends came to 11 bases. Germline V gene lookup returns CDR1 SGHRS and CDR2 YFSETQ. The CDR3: CASSLSEGTNTEAFF. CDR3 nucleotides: TGCGCCAGCAGCTTGTCGGAGGGGACGAACACTGAAGCTTTCTTT.

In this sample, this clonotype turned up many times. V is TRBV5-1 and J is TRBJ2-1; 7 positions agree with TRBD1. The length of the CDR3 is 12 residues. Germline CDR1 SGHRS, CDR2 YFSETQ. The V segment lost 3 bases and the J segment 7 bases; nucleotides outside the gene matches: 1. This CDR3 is CASSYRGNEQFF. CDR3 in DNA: TGCGCCAGCAGCTACAGGGGAAATGAGCAGTTCTTC.

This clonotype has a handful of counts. The CDR3 sequence: CASSMDRLYGYTF. CDR3 bases: TGCGCCAGCAGTATGGACAGACTTTATGGCTACACCTTC. The rearrangement uses TRBV10-1 and TRBJ1-2, with a possible D match to TRBD1 (6 bases). Trimming took off 5 bases at V and 5 bases at J, with 12 bases between the two ends. This CDR3 region has 13 residues. Germline lookup yields CDR1 WNHNN and CDR2 SYGVQD (reference sequence).

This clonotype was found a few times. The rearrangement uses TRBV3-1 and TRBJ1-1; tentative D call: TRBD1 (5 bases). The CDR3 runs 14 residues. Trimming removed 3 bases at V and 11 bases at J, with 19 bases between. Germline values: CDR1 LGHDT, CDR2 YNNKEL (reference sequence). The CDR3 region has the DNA TGTGCCAGCAGCCACCTCGGGTCGGGGTACAGGGCTTTCTTT. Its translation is CASSHLGSGYRAFF.

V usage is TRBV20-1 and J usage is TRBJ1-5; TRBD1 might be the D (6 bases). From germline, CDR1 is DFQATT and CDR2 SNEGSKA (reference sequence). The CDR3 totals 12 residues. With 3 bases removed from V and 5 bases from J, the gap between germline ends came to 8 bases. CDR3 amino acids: CSASRGYQPQHF. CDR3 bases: TGCAGTGCTAGCAGGGGTTATCAGCCCCAGCATTTT.

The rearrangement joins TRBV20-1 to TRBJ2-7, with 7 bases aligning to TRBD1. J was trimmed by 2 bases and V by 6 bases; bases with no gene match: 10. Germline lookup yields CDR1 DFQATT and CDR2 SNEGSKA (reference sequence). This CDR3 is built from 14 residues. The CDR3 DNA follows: TGCAGTGCCGCTCGACAGGGTTCCCCCTACGAGCAGTACTTC. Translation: CSAARQGSPYEQYF.

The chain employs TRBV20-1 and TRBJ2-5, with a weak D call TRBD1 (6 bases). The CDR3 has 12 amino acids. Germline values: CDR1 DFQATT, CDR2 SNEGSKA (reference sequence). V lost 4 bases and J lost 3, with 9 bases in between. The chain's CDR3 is CSAIPGEETQYF. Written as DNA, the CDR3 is TGCAGTGCTATCCCAGGGGAAGAGACCCAGTACTTC.

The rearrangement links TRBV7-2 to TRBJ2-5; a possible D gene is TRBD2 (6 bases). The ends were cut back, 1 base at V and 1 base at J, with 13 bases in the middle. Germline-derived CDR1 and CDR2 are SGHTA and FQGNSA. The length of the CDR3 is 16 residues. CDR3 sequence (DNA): TGTGCCAGCAGCTTAGGCGGGGCGGCCAGCCAAGAGACCCAGTACTTC. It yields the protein CASSLGGAASQETQYF.

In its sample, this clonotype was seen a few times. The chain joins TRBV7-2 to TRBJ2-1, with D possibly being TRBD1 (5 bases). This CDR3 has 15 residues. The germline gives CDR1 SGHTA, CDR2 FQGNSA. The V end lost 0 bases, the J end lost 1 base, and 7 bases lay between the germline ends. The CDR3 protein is CASSLAQGSYNEQFF. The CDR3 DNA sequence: TGTGCCAGCAGCTTAGCCCAGGGTTCCTACAATGAGCAGTTCTTC.

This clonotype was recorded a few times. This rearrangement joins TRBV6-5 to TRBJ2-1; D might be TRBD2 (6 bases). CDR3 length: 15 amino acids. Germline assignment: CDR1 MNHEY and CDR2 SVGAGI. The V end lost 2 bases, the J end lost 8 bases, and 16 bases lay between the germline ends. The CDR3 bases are TGTGCCAGCAGTTACGGGAGTAGCGGCGAAGATGAGCAGTTCTTC. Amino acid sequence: CASSYGSSGEDEQFF.

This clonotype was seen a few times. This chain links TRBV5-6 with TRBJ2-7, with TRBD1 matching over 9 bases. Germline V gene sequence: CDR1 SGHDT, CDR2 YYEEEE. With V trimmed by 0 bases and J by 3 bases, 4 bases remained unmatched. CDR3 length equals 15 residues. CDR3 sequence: CASSLVGTGSYEQYF. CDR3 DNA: TGTGCCAGCAGCTTGGTGGGGACAGGGAGCTACGAGCAGTACTTC.